These 28 T cell receptor beta chains came from one sample sequenced in a study of cytomegalovirus exposure and HLA in healthy donors listed by TCRdb under 2017. The library was generated by the immunoSEQ multiplex PCR assay. For the multiplex PCR, a mixture combining 60 forward primers for TCR Vbeta segments and 13 reverse primers for TCR Jbeta segments was used. Not all clones reach the TCRdb copy of this immuneACCESS table, which keeps in-frame sequences only. Checked studies attribute under half of the gap to unresolved V genes and leave the rest unexplained. The sample has some 120,000 clones on record, about 79% of them singletons. 2% to 2.5% of the sample rests with the top ten. Sequencing was carried out using PBMCs. The source is a man aged 18 to 30 in good health and CMV-seronegative.

DNA for the CDR3: TGTGCCAGCGGTAGGACAGGGTTCAAGACAGATACGCAGTATTTT. This gives the protein CASGRTGFKTDTQYF. This sequence joins TRBV6-1 and TRBJ2-3, with 8 bases identical to TRBD1. Germline values: CDR1 MNHNS, CDR2 SASEGT. Unmatched junction bases numbered 10, after V lost 8 bases and J lost 3 bases. This CDR3 is 15 amino acids long.

The chain joins TRBV6-5 to TRBJ2-7, with TRBD1 matching 7 bases. Germline V gene sequence: CDR1 MNHEY, CDR2 SVGAGI. This CDR3 region has 13 residues. The junction had 7 bases not matched to a gene; V was cut back by 7 bases and J by 4 bases. The CDR3 nucleotides read TGTGCCAGCACGACAGGGTCAAATTACGAGCAGTACTTC. Amino acid sequence: CASTTGSNYEQYF.

The V call is TRBV10-3, the J call TRBJ2-5, with 13 bases identical to TRBD2. Trimming removed 0 bases from V and 5 bases from J; junction bases left unmatched: 3. Germline assignment: CDR1 ENHRY and CDR2 SYGVKD. The CDR3 is made up of 16 amino acids. CDR3 coding DNA: TGTGCCATCAGTGAGTCGACTAGCGGGAGGTGGGAGACCCAGTACTTC. Translating gives CAISESTSGRWETQYF.

V usage is TRBV13 and J usage is TRBJ2-7, with a possible D match to TRBD2 (5 bases). This CDR3 region has 14 residues. The germline V and J ends were trimmed by 0 bases and 0 bases, with 6 bases remaining between them. Germline-derived CDR1 and CDR2 are PRHDT and FYEKMQ (reference sequence). CDR3 in amino acids: CASSLGGSSYEQYV. The CDR3 nucleotides read TGTGCCAGCAGCTTAGGGGGGAGCTCCTACGAGCAGTACGTC.

This clone was counted a single time. The chain employs TRBV7-3 and TRBJ2-1; the match to TRBD1 covers 9 bases. CDR1 and CDR2 from the germline V gene are SGHTA and FQGTGA. Trimming at V came to 4 bases and at J to 4 bases, leaving 5 bases not matched to a gene. The CDR3 totals 15 residues. DNA for the CDR3: TGTGCCAGCAGCTCACTGGGACAGGGATACAATGAGCAGTTCTTC. Protein product: CASSSLGQGYNEQFF.

The chain has TRBV4-2 and TRBJ1-2; a possible D gene is TRBD1 (6 bases). The V and J ends lost 7 bases and 4 bases respectively, with 19 bases between them. Germline V gene sequence: CDR1 LGHNA, CDR2 YNFKEQ. The CDR3 is 15 residues long. The CDR3 bases are TGTGCCAGCACAAAGGAAGAGGGGACAACCTATGGCTACACCTTC. Its protein product is CASTKEEGTTYGYTF.

The J gene is TRBJ1-1, the V gene TRBV19, with D tentatively TRBD1 (6 bases). The germline V and J ends were trimmed by 4 bases and 0 bases, with 21 bases remaining between them. The CDR3 runs to 18 residues. CDR1 and CDR2 (germline): LNHDA, SQIVND (reference sequence). The CDR3 DNA sequence: TGTGCCAGTAGTAGGGCCCCCGAGGACAGCGGCCTGAACACTGAAGCTTTCTTT. Translating gives CASSRAPEDSGLNTEAFF.

This clone was recorded a few times. The chain uses TRBV7-6 and TRBJ1-2, with 8 bases that match TRBD1. J lost 3 bases, V lost 7 bases, and 7 bases had no gene match. Germline loops: CDR1 SGHVS, CDR2 FNYEAQ. The CDR3 totals 14 residues. The CDR3 loop is CASTSGTGDYGYTF. The CDR3 region has the DNA TGTGCCAGCACCTCCGGGACAGGCGACTATGGCTACACCTTC.

The rearrangement links TRBV4-2 to TRBJ2-1; 13 positions agree with TRBD2. CDR1 and CDR2 (germline): LGHNA, YNFKEQ. Germline trimming cut 8 bases from V and 8 bases from J; bases unmatched to any gene: 9. The CDR3 spans 15 residues. DNA for the CDR3: TGTGCCAGCGGGGGTACTAGCGGGAGGGCCCATGAGCAGTTCTTC. Translation gives CASGGTSGRAHEQFF.

Details on this clone: The sample has other DNA sequences that encode this CDR3 too. The V and J genes are TRBV18 and TRBJ1-5; TRBD1 aligns across 11 bases. Losses at the gene ends were 3 bases for V and 4 bases for J; bases not matched to a gene: 2. The CDR3 is 15 residues long. The V gene's germline CDR1 is KGHSH and CDR2 LQKENI. The CDR3 loop reads CASSPGTGGNQPQHF. The CDR3 nucleotides read TGTGCCAGCTCACCGGGGACAGGGGGAAATCAGCCCCAGCATTTT. Using reference TRBV18 and TRBJ1-5 for the parts outside the CDR3, the full variable domain is NAGVMQNPRHLVRRRGQEARLRCSPMKGHSHVYWYRQLPEEGLKFMVYLQKENIIDESGMPKERFSAEFPKEGPSILRIQQVVRGDSAAYFCASSPGTGGNQPQHFGDGTRLSIL.

J is TRBJ2-7 and V is TRBV2; 9 bases align to TRBD1. The germline V gene has CDR1 SNHLY and CDR2 FYNNEI. The CDR3 consists of 13 residues. V lost 6 bases, J lost 2 bases, and 2 bases stayed unmatched. The CDR3 here is CASRRQGAYEQYV. In nucleotides, the CDR3 is TGTGCCAGCAGGAGACAGGGGGCCTACGAGCAGTACGTC.

The rearrangement joins TRBV7-6 to TRBJ1-1, with D hard to call. V shed 0 bases and J shed 0 bases, with 8 bases lying between them. Germline V lookup: CDR1 SGHVS, CDR2 FNYEAQ. The CDR3 extends over 15 amino acids. The CDR3 here is CASSLATTLNTEAFF. The CDR3 DNA is TGTGCCAGCAGCTTAGCCACCACACTGAACACTGAAGCTTTCTTT. Full variable domain (remainder filled in from reference TRBV7-6 and TRBJ1-1): GAGVSQSPRYKVTKRGQDVALRCDPISGHVSLYWYRQALGQGPEFLTYFNYEAQQDKSGLPNDRFSAERPEGSISTLTIQRTEQRDSAMYRCASSLATTLNTEAFFGQGTRLTVV.

The V gene is TRBV7-2, the J gene TRBJ2-2; 9 nucleotides agree with TRBD2. Germline CDR1 reads SGHTA; CDR2 reads FQGNSA. CDR3 length equals 16 residues. The trim removed 10 bases at V and 6 bases at J, leaving 15 bases unmatched. The CDR3 region has the DNA TGTGCCACCAGGCCACAAATCAGCGGGAGGTCCGGGGAGCTGTTTTTT. It codes for CATRPQISGRSGELFF.

V and J are TRBV6-5 and TRBJ2-7; 7 bases fit TRBD1. V lost 5 bases to trimming and J lost 2 bases; unmatched junction nucleotides: 6. This CDR3 has 14 residues. The germline V gene encodes CDR1 MNHEY and CDR2 SVGAGI. CDR3 sequence reads: CASSRTGAPYEQYV. CDR3 in DNA: TGTGCCAGCAGTAGAACAGGGGCCCCCTACGAGCAGTACGTC.

This clone showed up just once. V is TRBV28 and J is TRBJ1-6; perhaps TRBD1 as D (5 bases). V was shortened by 4 bases and J by 4 bases, with 11 bases between the two germline ends. The CDR3 totals 15 residues. Per germline, CDR1 MDHEN and CDR2 SYDVKM. The CDR3 spells CASSWQGSYNSPLHF. The CDR3 DNA sequence: TGTGCCAGCAGTTGGCAGGGCTCGTATAATTCACCCCTCCACTTT.

This chain joins TRBV2 and TRBJ2-5; the match to TRBD1 covers 7 bases. CDR1 is SNHLY, CDR2 FYNNEI, per germline. The CDR3 has 18 amino acids. Unmatched junction bases numbered 19, after V lost 4 bases and J lost 5 bases. The CDR3 is CASSAGTVDYYREETQYF. CDR3 sequence (DNA): TGTGCCAGCAGTGCAGGGACAGTAGACTACTATCGCGAGGAGACCCAGTACTTC.

CDR3 amino acids: CASSLRQGGAGELFF. The CDR3 region has the DNA TGTGCCAGCAGCTTGCGACAGGGTGGTGCCGGGGAGCTGTTTTTT. The V call is TRBV7-2, the J call TRBJ2-2; TRBD1 matches 7 bases. V dropped 3 bases and J dropped 6; count of bases not matched to a gene: 7. Germline values: CDR1 SGHTA, CDR2 FQGNSA. This CDR3 region has 15 residues.

CDR3 sequence: CASSQDTDISTDTQYF. CDR3 nucleotide sequence: TGTGCCAGCAGCCAAGATACAGATATAAGCACAGATACGCAGTATTTT. The chain links TRBV14 to TRBJ2-3; D call uncertain. This CDR3 is 16 amino acids long. CDR1 and CDR2 (germline): SGHDN, FVKESK. V shed 0 bases and J shed 0 bases, with 10 bases lying between them.

The rearrangement uses TRBV6-1 and TRBJ2-1; 8 positions agree with TRBD1. Germline CDR1 is MNHNS and CDR2 is SASEGT. J lost 5 bases, V lost 4 bases, and 4 bases had no gene match. The CDR3 sequence is 14 residues long. CDR3 sequence: CASSAQGAHNEQFF. CDR3 in DNA: TGTGCCAGCAGTGCTCAGGGGGCCCACAATGAGCAGTTCTTC.

This chain connects TRBV7-3 to TRBJ2-1, with 7 bases fitting TRBD2. Trimming took 1 base from V and 7 from J; bases not matched to a gene: 7. The CDR3 is 15 residues long. The germline CDR1 and CDR2 sequences are SGHTA and FQGTGA. The DNA of the CDR3 is TGTGCCAGCAGCTTAATTTCTAGCGGCGGGAATGAGCAGTTCTTC. As protein: CASSLISSGGNEQFF.

The V call is TRBV9, the J call TRBJ2-1; 15 nucleotides align to TRBD2. V dropped 0 bases and J dropped 4; count of bases not matched to a gene: 14. CDR1 is SGDLS, CDR2 YYNGEE, per germline. The CDR3 loop spans 21 amino acids. CDR3 amino acids: CASSVGLVPGLAGGSYNEQFF. CDR3 DNA: TGTGCCAGCAGCGTAGGACTCGTCCCGGGACTAGCGGGAGGAAGTTACAATGAGCAGTTCTTC.

The gene calls are TRBV27 and TRBJ1-1; 7 positions match TRBD1. The CDR3 consists of 13 residues. The germline V gene encodes CDR1 MNHEY and CDR2 SMNVEV (reference sequence). The junction had 5 bases not matched to a gene; V was cut back by 5 bases and J by 5 bases. CDR3 nucleotides: TGTGCCAGCAGTATCTCAGGGGGGACTGAAGCTTTCTTT. Encoded protein: CASSISGGTEAFF.

The sample holds one count of this clone. J is TRBJ2-5 and V is TRBV30; D unresolved. V lost 0 bases and J 13 bases, leaving 15 bases between the germline ends. The CDR3 is 12 residues long. Germline CDR1 is GTSNPN and CDR2 is SVGIG (reference sequence). For the CDR3, the DNA is TGTGCCTGGAGTGTAGTTCAACTGAACTTGTACTTC. Translating it yields CAWSVVQLNLYF.

The rearrangement uses TRBV7-2 and TRBJ2-7; TRBD2 is a possible D gene (6 bases). The V and J ends lost 3 bases and 7 bases respectively, with 10 bases between them. The CDR3 runs 12 residues. Germline CDR1 and CDR2: SGHTA and FQGNSA. The CDR3 protein is CASSFTRGEQYF. DNA of the CDR3: TGTGCCAGCAGCTTCACTCGGGGGGAGCAGTACTTC.

This clone was detected once. This rearrangement joins TRBV20-1 to TRBJ2-1, with D tentatively TRBD2 (5 bases). The CDR3 consists of 11 residues. The ends were cut back, 4 bases at V and 7 bases at J, with 8 bases in the middle. Looked up from germline, CDR1 is DFQATT and CDR2 is SNEGSKA (reference sequence). CDR3 residues: CSAKLGNEQFF. The CDR3 nucleotides are TGCAGTGCTAAACTAGGGAATGAGCAGTTCTTC.

The chain couples TRBV7-2 to TRBJ2-2; 7 bases line up with TRBD1. Germline trimming cut 5 bases from V and 6 bases from J; bases unmatched to any gene: 12. Germline loops: CDR1 SGHTA, CDR2 FQGNSA. The CDR3 contains 16 residues. CDR3: CASSPRQGRGSGELFF. The CDR3 region has the DNA TGTGCCAGCAGCCCGCGACAGGGCCGTGGGTCCGGGGAGCTGTTTTTT. The full variable domain, rest sourced from reference TRBV7-2 and TRBJ2-2, is GAGVSQSPSNKVTEKGKDVELRCDPISGHTALYWYRQSLGQGLEFLIYFQGNSAPDKSGLPSDRFSAERTGGSVSTLTIQRTQQEDSAVYLCASSPRQGRGSGELFFGEGSRLTVL.

The CDR3 DNA reads TGTGCCAGCAGCTCCCTAGCGGGACAGCAGTACTTC. Translation gives CASSSLAGQQYF. The chain joins TRBV11-3 to TRBJ2-7; 9 positions agree with TRBD2. Trimming took 4 bases from V and 8 from J; bases not matched to a gene: 3. This CDR3 has 12 residues. Germline assignment: CDR1 SGHNT and CDR2 YENEEA.

This clone was picked up one time. The J gene is TRBJ2-7, the V gene TRBV10-3; 7 bases fit TRBD1. The CDR3 length is 17 residues. V trimming: 2 bases; J trimming: 5 bases; junction bases outside the gene matches: 15. Germline V gives CDR1 ENHRY, CDR2 SYGVKD. CDR3 in amino acids: CAISEGPDREIIHEQYV. The DNA for the CDR3 is TGTGCCATCAGTGAGGGACCAGACAGGGAGATTATCCACGAGCAGTACGTC.